The 12 T cell receptor beta chains presented below share a single source sample, sequenced in a study of monozygotic twins with inflammatory bowel disease. TCRdb reprocessed the 5' RACE reads, keeping one entry per CDR3 protein, no DNA. The sample features around 370,000 distinct CDR3 sequences, with 2.6% in its top ten. The sequenced material came from blood. The receptor set was obtained from a human donor with ulcerative colitis or Crohn's disease, or a healthy co-twin of an affected twin (not recorded which).

The chain is built from TRBV5-1 and TRBJ2-1; the D call from TCRdb, TRBD1, cannot be confirmed without DNA. The CDR3 has 13 amino acids. CDR1 and CDR2 (germline): SGHRS, YFSETQ. CDR3 amino acids: CASSAGGDSEQFF.

The rearrangement links TRBV12-3 or TRBV12-4 to TRBJ2-6; TCRdb designates TRBD1, a call that cannot be tested without DNA. There are 16 residues in the CDR3. CDR3 loop: CASRGQGVSGANVLTF.

The V and J genes are TRBV9 and TRBJ2-4; TCRdb picks TRBD2, but there is no DNA to check that call. The germline gives CDR1 SGDLS, CDR2 YYNGEE. This CDR3 has 17 amino acids. The CDR3 loop reads CASSVGPAGRAKNIQYF.

This CDR3 is CASSLGQGAWDNQPQHF. The genes are TRBV7-9 and TRBJ1-5; TCRdb picks TRBD1, but there is no DNA to check that call. Per germline, CDR1 SEHNR and CDR2 FQNEAQ (reference sequence). The CDR3 is 17 residues long. The full variable domain, rest sourced from reference TRBV7-9 and TRBJ1-5, is DTGVSQNPRHKITKRGQNVTFRCDPISEHNRLYWYRQTLGQGPEFLTYFQNEAQLEKSRLLSDRFSAERPKGSFSTLEIQRTEQGDSAMYLCASSLGQGAWDNQPQHFGDGTRLSIL.

The CDR3 is CASSWSGDEETQYF. The V gene is TRBV6-2 or TRBV6-3, the J gene TRBJ2-5; TCRdb names TRBD1, which stays unverified in the absence of DNA. The CDR3 extends over 14 amino acids. Germline V gives CDR1 MNHEY, CDR2 SVGEGT.

The V call is TRBV9, the J call TRBJ2-2; TCRdb lists TRBD1, though no DNA is available to test this call. The germline V gene encodes CDR1 SGDLS and CDR2 YYNGEE. This CDR3 spans 14 amino acids. CDR3 amino acids: CASSGGSDTGELFF. The whole variable domain, filled in from reference TRBV9 and TRBJ2-2, reads DSGVTQTPKHLITATGQRVTLRCSPRSGDLSVYWYQQSLDQGLQFLIQYYNGEERAKGNILERFSAQQFPDLHSELNLSSLELGDSALYFCASSGGSDTGELFFGEGSRLTVL.

This sequence joins TRBV2 and TRBJ2-1. Germline CDR1 reads SNHLY; CDR2 reads FYNNEI. The CDR3 extends over 11 amino acids. CDR3 in amino acids: CASSDIYEQFF.

The chain has TRBV4-2 and TRBJ1-4. This CDR3 has 15 amino acids. Germline loops: CDR1 LGHNA, CDR2 YNFKEQ. The CDR3 sequence is CASSHSQKREEKLFF.

The chain uses TRBV5-5 and TRBJ2-5; TCRdb's D gene call, TRBD1, goes unchecked for lack of DNA. The CDR3 is 17 residues long. Germline V gene sequence: CDR1 SGHKS, CDR2 YYEKEE (reference sequence). The CDR3: CASSLIQGALTSETQYF.

The chain uses TRBV20-1 and TRBJ2-2; absent DNA, TCRdb's TRBD1 call cannot be checked. CDR1 and CDR2 from the germline V gene are DFQATT and SNEGSKA (reference sequence). The CDR3 loop spans 15 amino acids. CDR3 amino acids: CSARVRGLYTGELFF.

The V call is TRBV29-1, the J call TRBJ2-1; there is no DNA to check the TCRdb D call of TRBD1. CDR3 size: 12 residues. The germline V gene encodes CDR1 SQVTM and CDR2 ANQGSEA. CDR3 loop: CSVDGGGSEQFF.

V and J are TRBV20-1 and TRBJ1-4. This CDR3 is built from 14 residues. CDR1 is DFQATT, CDR2 SNEGSKA, per germline (reference sequence). This chain's CDR3 is CSGSAAGPNEKLFF.